Each of the 9 T cell receptor beta chains below was sequenced from the same sample in a study of shared clonotypes between healthy human individuals. Repertoires were generated with immunoSEQ multiplex PCR, while TCRdb's copy carries only in-frame clones and drops some. The table shows under 650,000 clones, with 90% to 96% occurring only once. Source material: naive CD4+ T cells sorted from blood. Subset of the sample: CD45RA+ positively selected. The source is a woman in her twenties or thirties in good health.

The CDR3 here is CAWSPAGVDGMWNEQFF. Here the CDR3 DNA reads TGTGCCTGGAGTCCAGCGGGTGTAGATGGTATGTGGAATGAGCAGTTCTTC. This chain joins TRBV30 and TRBJ2-1; possible D gene TRBD2, 6 bases. The CDR3 runs 17 residues. CDR1 is GTSNPN, CDR2 SVGIG, per germline (reference sequence). Trimming took off 2 bases at V and 7 bases at J, with 24 bases between the two ends.

This chain joins TRBV7-9 and TRBJ2-7; 9 nucleotides line up with TRBD1. Germline V CDR1 and CDR2: SEHNR, FQNEAQ (reference sequence). V lost 5 bases, J lost 8 bases, and 16 bases stayed unmatched. This CDR3 is built from 16 residues. CDR3 DNA: TGTGCCAGCAGCCCCCAAGGACTCCGGGACAGGGCTCAGCAGTACTTC. Amino acid sequence: CASSPQGLRDRAQQYF.

The chain recombines TRBV5-6 with TRBJ2-5, with TRBD1 identical over 9 bases. The CDR3 sequence is 15 residues long. The ends lost 1 base at V and 4 bases at J; junction bases unmatched: 5. Per germline, CDR1 SGHDT and CDR2 YYEEEE. CDR3 nucleotide sequence: TGTGCCAGCAGCTTGAGTTGGACAGGGGTAGAGACCCAGTACTTC. It yields the protein CASSLSWTGVETQYF.

The gene calls are TRBV7-9 and TRBJ1-3; TRBD1 is a possible D gene (5 bases). The CDR3 consists of 15 residues. From germline, CDR1 is SEHNR and CDR2 FQNEAQ (reference sequence). Between the trimmed V and J ends, which lost 5 bases and 3 bases, there was a span of 14 bases. The CDR3 spells CASSTRQTLGNTIYF. CDR3 sequence (DNA): TGTGCCAGCAGCACCAGACAGACACTTGGAAACACCATATATTTT.

CDR3 residues: CASTLSRQGPWKLFF. Written as DNA, the CDR3 is TGTGCCAGCACCCTTAGCCGACAGGGGCCGTGGAAACTGTTTTTT. This chain links TRBV5-8 with TRBJ1-4; 8 nucleotides match TRBD1. From germline, CDR1 is SGHTS and CDR2 YDEGEE. CDR3 size: 15 residues. V lost 6 bases to trimming and J lost 11 bases; unmatched junction nucleotides: 15.

The chain recombines TRBV11-2 with TRBJ2-1, with no clear D. With 3 bases removed from V and 2 bases from J, the gap between germline ends came to 8 bases. Germline CDR1 and CDR2: SGHAT and FQNNGV. The CDR3 is 14 residues long. The CDR3 nucleotides read TGTGCCAGCAGCTTGAGCCTAGCCTACAATGAGCAGTTCTTC. As protein: CASSLSLAYNEQFF.

This chain uses TRBV9 with TRBJ2-5; D might be TRBD1 or TRBD2, each matching 6 bases. CDR3 length equals 14 residues. The germline V gene has CDR1 SGDLS and CDR2 YYNGEE. V dropped 3 bases and J dropped 5 bases, with 14 bases sitting between them. The CDR3 spells CASSALGGGETQYF. Here the CDR3 DNA reads TGTGCCAGCAGCGCCTTGGGGGGCGGGGAGACCCAGTACTTC.

V gene TRBV10-3 combines with J gene TRBJ1-1; TRBD1 might be the D (5 bases). Germline V gene data show CDR1 as ENHRY and CDR2 as SYGVKD. The V and J ends lost 7 bases and 1 base respectively, with 10 bases between them. This CDR3 has 13 amino acids. CDR3 nucleotides: TGTGCCATCAAGTCGACAGAGAACACTGAAGCTTTCTTT. Its protein product is CAIKSTENTEAFF.

The rearrangement joins TRBV7-9 to TRBJ2-7; 12 nucleotides line up with TRBD2. With 6 bases clipped from V and 0 bases from J, the junction kept 9 bases outside the gene matches. The CDR3 sequence is 17 residues long. Germline lookup yields CDR1 SEHNR and CDR2 FQNEAQ (reference sequence). CDR3 loop: CASSSSWTSGVSYEQYF. In nucleotides, the CDR3 is TGTGCCAGCAGTTCATCCTGGACTAGCGGGGTCTCCTACGAGCAGTACTTC.